The clone carrying this TCR beta chain has at least ten counts. This specimen belongs to a study of patients and donors after allogeneic stem cell transplantation. Germline V gives CDR1 DFQATT, CDR2 SNEGSKA (reference sequence). CDR3 length equals 13 residues. J gave up 6 bases and V 6 bases, and 2 bases lay outside the gene matches. TCRdb reanalysed the RT-PCR reads using MiXCR and keeps one entry per CDR3 protein. The table lists about 87,000 distinct CDR3 sequences, approximately 5.2% of them singletons. This sequence originates from a human donor who was either an allogeneic HSCT recipient or a stem cell or donor lymphocyte infusion donor (not recorded which). It is not recorded whose cells these are; they may come from a transplant donor. The sequencing sample was made of blood, either unsorted or a sorted T cell fraction (not recorded which). This sequence joins TRBV20-1 and TRBJ2-3; 14 bases match TRBD2. The CDR3 DNA follows: TGCAGTGCGCGACTAGCGGGGGGGGATACGCAGTATTTT. Protein product: CSARLAGGDTQYF.